Listed below are T cell receptor beta chains from one sample, sequenced in a study of cytomegalovirus exposure and HLA in healthy donors. Sequenced by immunoSEQ multiplex PCR; TCRdb stores in-frame clones only, minus some. The sample shows approximately 190,000 clones, roughly 77% of them seen only once. What was sequenced was PBMCs. The receptor source for this set is a middle-aged man in good health and CMV-seropositive. Each CDR3 is given with its conserved first and last residue. The D gene is left open where the match is weak. Clone size, where shown, is once, few, many, or a class for clones that have expanded.

size: .; V: TRBV7-2; D: TRBD2; J: TRBJ2-3; CDR3: CASSETSPFTDTQYF
size: once; V: TRBV2; D: TRBD1; J: TRBJ2-6; CDR3: CASSEGQGYSGANVLTF
size: once; V: TRBV30; D: TRBD1; J: TRBJ2-7; CDR3: CASTGAEEQYF
size: .; V: TRBV16; D: .; J: TRBJ1-1; CDR3: CASSQTVNTEAFF
size: .; V: TRBV5-1; D: TRBD2; J: TRBJ2-5; CDR3: CASSLATGTSGQETQYF
size: .; V: TRBV29-1; D: TRBD1; J: TRBJ2-1; CDR3: CSVFPGQQYNEQFF
size: .; V: TRBV10-3; D: .; J: TRBJ2-3; CDR3: CAIKEGLSTDTQYF
size: .; V: TRBV6-1; D: .; J: TRBJ2-1; CDR3: CASSERIRGNEQFF
size: .; V: TRBV18; D: .; J: TRBJ2-1; CDR3: CASSPRGNENEQFF
size: .; V: TRBV6-1; D: .; J: TRBJ1-5; CDR3: CASSEGLRAPGNQPQHF
size: .; V: TRBV7-3; D: .; J: TRBJ2-2; CDR3: CASSLTRAGNTGELFF
size: .; V: TRBV10-1; D: TRBD1; J: TRBJ2-5; CDR3: CASGDRGQETQYF
size: .; V: TRBV2; D: .; J: TRBJ2-7; CDR3: CASSEGTLSSYEQYF
size: once; V: TRBV5-4; D: TRBD1; J: TRBJ2-7; CDR3: CASSQAGTETYEQYF
size: .; V: TRBV6-6; D: .; J: TRBJ2-3; CDR3: CASRPSGSTDTQYF
size: few; V: TRBV7-9; D: .; J: TRBJ1-1; CDR3: CASSSDRNTEAFF
size: .; V: TRBV19; D: .; J: TRBJ1-2; CDR3: CASRLGGENYGYTF
size: .; V: TRBV19; D: TRBD1; J: TRBJ2-7; CDR3: CASSMQGERYEQYF
size: .; V: TRBV4-1; D: TRBD2; J: TRBJ2-5; CDR3: CASSLVYGLAWETQYF
size: once; V: TRBV15; D: .; J: TRBJ2-2; CDR3: CATSRRGARAGELFF
size: .; V: TRBV25-1; D: .; J: TRBJ2-2; CDR3: CASSERRSGELFF
size: .; V: TRBV7-9; D: TRBD2; J: TRBJ2-3; CDR3: CASSPLGLAGTDTQYF
size: .; V: TRBV5-1; D: .; J: TRBJ1-4; CDR3: CASSPTSGNEKLFF
size: .; V: TRBV6-5; D: TRBD2; J: TRBJ2-3; CDR3: CASTPGLATDTQYF
size: .; V: TRBV5-1; D: TRBD1; J: TRBJ1-1; CDR3: CASSNTGENTEAFF
size: few; V: TRBV6-1; D: TRBD2; J: TRBJ2-3; CDR3: CASSEIMGTTSTDTQYF
size: .; V: TRBV6-1; D: .; J: TRBJ1-4; CDR3: CASRKTGPTNEKLFF
size: .; V: TRBV28; D: .; J: TRBJ1-4; CDR3: CASSFSVDEKLFF
size: .; V: TRBV15; D: .; J: TRBJ2-2; CDR3: CATSRDRTGSTGELFF
size: .; V: TRBV25-1; D: .; J: TRBJ2-1; CDR3: CASSQAGGNEQFF
size: .; V: TRBV30; D: TRBD2; J: TRBJ2-7; CDR3: CAWESGGDEQYF
size: .; V: TRBV7-9; D: .; J: TRBJ1-2; CDR3: CASSFRDTRSYTF
size: .; V: TRBV25-1; D: .; J: TRBJ1-2; CDR3: CASSEPGRSYGYTF
size: .; V: TRBV7-9; D: TRBD2; J: TRBJ2-2; CDR3: CASSQLAGGQTGELFF
size: .; V: TRBV28; D: .; J: TRBJ2-3; CDR3: CASSLGGAGPSQYF
size: once; V: TRBV6-6; D: TRBD2; J: TRBJ2-5; CDR3: CASSPSLAGGLETQYF
size: .; V: TRBV6-5; D: .; J: TRBJ2-7; CDR3: CASSVGVYEQYF
size: few; V: TRBV28; D: TRBD1; J: TRBJ1-2; CDR3: CASSQRQGVRYGYTF